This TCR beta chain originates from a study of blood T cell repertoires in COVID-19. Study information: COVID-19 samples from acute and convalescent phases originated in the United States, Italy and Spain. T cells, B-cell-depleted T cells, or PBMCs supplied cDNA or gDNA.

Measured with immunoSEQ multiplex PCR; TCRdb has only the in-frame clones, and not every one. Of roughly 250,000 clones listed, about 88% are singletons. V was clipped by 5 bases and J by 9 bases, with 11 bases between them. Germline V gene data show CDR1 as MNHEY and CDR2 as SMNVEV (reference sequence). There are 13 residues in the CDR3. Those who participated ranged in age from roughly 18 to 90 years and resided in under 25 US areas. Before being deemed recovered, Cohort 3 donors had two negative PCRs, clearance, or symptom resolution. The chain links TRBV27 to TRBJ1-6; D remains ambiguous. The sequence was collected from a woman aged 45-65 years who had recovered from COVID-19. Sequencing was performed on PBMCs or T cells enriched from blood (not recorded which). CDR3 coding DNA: TGTGCCAGCAGTGAAATACGTAGTTCACCCCTCCACTTT. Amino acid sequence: CASSEIRSSPLHF.